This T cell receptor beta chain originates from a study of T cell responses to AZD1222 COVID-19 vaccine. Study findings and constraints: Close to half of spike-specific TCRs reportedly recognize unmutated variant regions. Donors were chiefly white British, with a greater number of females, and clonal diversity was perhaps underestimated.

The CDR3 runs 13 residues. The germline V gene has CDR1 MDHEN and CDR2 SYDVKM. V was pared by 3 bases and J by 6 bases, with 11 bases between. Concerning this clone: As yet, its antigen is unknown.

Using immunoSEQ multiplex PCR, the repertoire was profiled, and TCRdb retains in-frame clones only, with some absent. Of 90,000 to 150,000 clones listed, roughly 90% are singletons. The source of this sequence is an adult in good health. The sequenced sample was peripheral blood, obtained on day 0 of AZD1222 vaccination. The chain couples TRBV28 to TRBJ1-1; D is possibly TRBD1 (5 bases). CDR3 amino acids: CASSLAGFAEAFF. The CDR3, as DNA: TGTGCCAGCAGTTTGGCAGGGTTCGCTGAAGCTTTCTTT.